Listed below are T cell receptor beta chains from one sample, sequenced in a study of blood T cell repertoires in COVID-19. Clones were read by immunoSEQ multiplex PCR, and TCRdb kept only the in-frame ones, dropping some. The sample gives 150,000 to 200,000 clones, about 86% of which show up once; 0.75% to 0.95% is in the top ten. Sequenced: peripheral blood. The receptors originated from a woman in her 70s with acute or convalescent COVID-19. Both conserved end residues are part of each CDR3. The order of the fields is D gene, clone size, V gene, J gene, CDR3 DNA, CDR3 protein. D genes are given only for firm matches. Some rows mark clone size as missing; the rest say once, few, many or name a class of expanded clone.

d_call: TRBD1; clone_size: .; v_call: TRBV7-2; j_call: TRBJ2-5; cdr3_nt: TGTGCCAGCAGCTTAGTGGACAGGGCCCAAGAGACCCAGTACTTC; cdr3_aa: CASSLVDRAQETQYF
d_call: .; clone_size: .; v_call: TRBV7-8; j_call: TRBJ2-1; cdr3_nt: TGTGCCAGCAGCTTATGGACAGGGAGGGACAATGAGCAGTTCTTC; cdr3_aa: CASSLWTGRDNEQFF
d_call: .; clone_size: few; v_call: TRBV12-5; j_call: TRBJ2-7; cdr3_nt: TGTGCTAGTGGTTTGGAAAGCATCAAGCAGTACTTC; cdr3_aa: CASGLESIKQYF
d_call: .; clone_size: .; v_call: TRBV19; j_call: TRBJ2-3; cdr3_nt: TGTGCCAGTAGTCTCTCCGTTGGGGGGTCGGATACGCAGTATTTT; cdr3_aa: CASSLSVGGSDTQYF
d_call: TRBD1; clone_size: once; v_call: TRBV19; j_call: TRBJ1-6; cdr3_nt: TGTGCCAGTAGCCAGACAGGGGGCTTTTCACCCCTCCACTTT; cdr3_aa: CASSQTGGFSPLHF
d_call: .; clone_size: .; v_call: TRBV7-7; j_call: TRBJ2-7; cdr3_nt: TGTGCTAGCAGGCCATCGGGTCGGGACACCACCTACGAGCAGTACTTC; cdr3_aa: CASRPSGRDTTYEQYF
d_call: TRBD1; clone_size: few; v_call: TRBV10-2; j_call: TRBJ1-2; cdr3_nt: TGCGCCAGCAGTGGTCAGGGGGAAGGCTACACCTTC; cdr3_aa: CASSGQGEGYTF
d_call: .; clone_size: .; v_call: TRBV7-2; j_call: TRBJ2-5; cdr3_nt: TGTGCCAGCAGCCGTTACGGGGCGGGGGAGACCCAGTACTTC; cdr3_aa: CASSRYGAGETQYF
d_call: TRBD1; clone_size: .; v_call: TRBV7-6; j_call: TRBJ2-2; cdr3_nt: TGTGCCAGCAGTCCAACAGGGGCCGGGGAGCTGTTTTTT; cdr3_aa: CASSPTGAGELFF
d_call: .; clone_size: few; v_call: TRBV19; j_call: TRBJ2-5; cdr3_nt: TGTGCCAGTAGTAACCCCCTAGCCATCCAAGAGACCCAGTACTTC; cdr3_aa: CASSNPLAIQETQYF
d_call: TRBD2; clone_size: once; v_call: TRBV9; j_call: TRBJ2-3; cdr3_nt: TGTGCCAGCAGCGCGTGGGGACTAATCGCAGATACGCAGTATTTT; cdr3_aa: CASSAWGLIADTQYF
d_call: TRBD1; clone_size: .; v_call: TRBV5-5; j_call: TRBJ1-4; cdr3_nt: TGTGCCAGCAGCATCCTACCCGGGACAGGGGAAGAAAAACTGTTTTTT; cdr3_aa: CASSILPGTGEEKLFF
d_call: TRBD1; clone_size: .; v_call: TRBV5-4; j_call: TRBJ2-1; cdr3_nt: TGTGCCAGCAGGCGGGACAGGGACACCTACAATGAGCAGTTCTTC; cdr3_aa: CASRRDRDTYNEQFF